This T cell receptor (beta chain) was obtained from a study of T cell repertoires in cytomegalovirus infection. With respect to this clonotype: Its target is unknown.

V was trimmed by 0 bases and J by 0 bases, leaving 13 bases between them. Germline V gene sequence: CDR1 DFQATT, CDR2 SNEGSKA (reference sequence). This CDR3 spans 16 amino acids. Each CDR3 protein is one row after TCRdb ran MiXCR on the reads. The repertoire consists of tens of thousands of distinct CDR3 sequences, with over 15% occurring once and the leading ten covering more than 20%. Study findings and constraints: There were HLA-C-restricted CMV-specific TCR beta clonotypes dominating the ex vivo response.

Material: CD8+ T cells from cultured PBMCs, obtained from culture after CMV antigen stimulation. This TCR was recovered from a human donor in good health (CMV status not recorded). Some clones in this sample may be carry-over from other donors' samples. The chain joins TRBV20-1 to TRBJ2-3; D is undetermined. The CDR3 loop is CSARDEVSSSTDTQYF. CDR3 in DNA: TGCAGTGCTAGAGATGAGGTCAGCAGTAGCACAGATACGCAGTATTTT.